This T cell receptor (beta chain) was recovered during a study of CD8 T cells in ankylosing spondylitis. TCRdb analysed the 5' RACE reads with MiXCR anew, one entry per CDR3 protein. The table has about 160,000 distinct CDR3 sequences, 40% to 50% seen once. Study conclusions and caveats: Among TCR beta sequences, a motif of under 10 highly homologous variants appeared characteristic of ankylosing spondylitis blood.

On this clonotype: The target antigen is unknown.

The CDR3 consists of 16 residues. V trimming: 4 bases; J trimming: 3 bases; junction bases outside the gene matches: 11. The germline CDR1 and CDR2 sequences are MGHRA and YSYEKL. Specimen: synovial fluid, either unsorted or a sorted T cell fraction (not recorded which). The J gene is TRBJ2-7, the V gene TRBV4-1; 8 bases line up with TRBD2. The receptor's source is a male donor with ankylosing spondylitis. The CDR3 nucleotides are TGCGCCAGCAGCCCAGCGTGGGGAGCGGGAGTCTACGAGCAGTACTTC. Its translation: CASSPAWGAGVYEQYF.